The sequence of this TCR beta chain was determined in a study of cytomegalovirus exposure and HLA in healthy donors. For this clone: One junction end disagrees with the germline gene, perhaps due to a read error.

CDR1 SEHNR and CDR2 FQNEAQ come from the germline V gene (reference sequence). The CDR3 is 14 residues long. Researchers ran the PCR with 60 Vbeta and 13 Jbeta primers. Profiling relied on immunoSEQ multiplex PCR, and the TCRdb table lists in-frame clones only, not all of them. Of over 150,000 clones in the sample, roughly 70% were seen once. This chain links TRBV7-9 with TRBJ2-7; TRBD1 agrees at 10 bases. This sequence originates from a man younger than 40 in good health and CMV-seronegative. Sequencing was performed on PBMCs. The CDR3: CSSSPGDRGAEQYF. CDR3 coding DNA: TGTTCCAGCAGCCCGGGGGACAGGGGAGCCGAGCAGTACTTC.